This TCR beta chain was obtained from a study of T cell changes during pregnancy in multiple sclerosis (dated by TCRdb to the late 2010s). The study in broad terms: The study examined how the T cell repertoire changed over the course of pregnancy in women with multiple sclerosis.

The CDR3 sequence holds 18 residues, the cysteine and phenylalanine included. Only the CDR3 portion is preserved as DNA: 54 bases, with reading frame beginning at the first base. A distance of 23 bases separates the germline ends of V and J, which lose 2 bases and 3 bases respectively. Reading the germline V gene gives CDR1 SGHVS and CDR2 FQNEAQ. The library was generated by the immunoSEQ multiplex PCR assay. In its TCRdb copy, this immuneACCESS table keeps in-frame sequences only and misses some clones. Where compared with another copy, unresolved V genes explain less than half of these, and the others have no known cause. The sample data list under 70,000 clones, and 91% of these were observed just once. Approximately 0.45% of the sample rests with the top ten. In the case of this clone: Its binding antigen is unknown. There are no base qualities to consult, and no much larger clone falls within one base.

This chain joins TRBV7-8 to TRBJ2-7; tentative D gene TRBD1, with 6 bases matching. This clonotype was sampled from a female donor in good health, enrolled as a control in a pregnancy study. The starting material was CD4+ T cells from peripheral blood mononuclear cells, obtained after pregnancy. The DNA is TGTGCCAGCAGCTTACTTTTCGGGACAAAAAATCGAAACTACGAGCAGTACTTC. Its protein product is CASSLLFGTKNRNYEQYF.